The 5 T cell receptor beta chains reported below all come from one sample, sequenced in a study of blood T cells in healthy people across ages. It was with a sample-barcoded 5' primer and a J-beta primer mix that a second PCR of about 6 to 11 cycles was run. TCRdb ran MiXCR on the 5' RACE reads and lists one entry per CDR3 protein. The repertoire consists of approximately 780,000 distinct CDR3 sequences, with roughly 26% occurring once and the leading ten covering about 3%. The same sample was also used in a study of T cells of mothers and their children.

The material sequenced was blood. The receptors shown here come from a boy younger than 18 in good health.

This clonotype was detected only once. The chain recombines TRBV14 with TRBJ2-1, with TRBD1 matching 11 bases. The CDR3 runs 13 residues. Looked up from germline, CDR1 is SGHDN and CDR2 is FVKESK. V gave up 10 bases and J gave up 6 bases; unmatched junction bases: 5. The CDR3: CATRDRGSNEQFF. The CDR3 DNA reads TGTGCCACCAGGGACAGGGGGAGCAATGAGCAGTTCTTC. The whole variable domain, remainder taken from reference TRBV14 and TRBJ2-1, is EAGVTQFPSHSVIEKGQTVTLRCDPISGHDNLYWYRRVMGKEIKFLLHFVKESKQDESGMPNNRFLAERTGGTYSTLKVQPAELEDSGVYFCATRDRGSNEQFFGPGTRLTVL.

This clonotype was counted between two and nine times. The V call is TRBV29-1, the J call TRBJ2-5; the D is unclear. The J call may be in error: the DNA end matches TRBJ2-1 better. The CDR3 loop spans 10 amino acids. Germline CDR1 and CDR2: SQVTM and ANQGSEA. CDR3 sequence reads: CSVEMGEQFF. DNA of the CDR3: TGCAGCGTTGAAATGGGTGAGCAGTTCTTC.

This clonotype was recorded many times. The chain combines TRBV6-5 with TRBJ1-2; D is unresolved. This CDR3 has 12 residues. Trimming pared 0 bases from V and 6 bases from J, leaving 5 bases between. Germline CDR1 is MNHEY and CDR2 is SVGAGI. CDR3 in DNA: TGTGCCAGCAGTTACTCCGGGGATGGCTACACCTTC. Amino acid sequence: CASSYSGDGYTF.

The chain recombines TRBV9 with TRBJ2-3; 10 nucleotides agree with TRBD2. V lost 4 bases, J lost 0 bases, and 8 bases stayed unmatched. The CDR3 is 17 residues long. The germline gives CDR1 SGDLS, CDR2 YYNGEE. This chain's CDR3 is CASSSPGLATSTDTQYF. CDR3 nucleotide sequence: TGTGCCAGCAGCTCCCCGGGACTAGCGACCAGCACAGATACGCAGTATTTT.

The V and J genes are TRBV6-5 and TRBJ1-2; TRBD1 agrees at 8 bases. The CDR3 sequence is 15 residues long. Trimming at V came to 9 bases and at J to 0 bases, leaving 9 bases not matched to a gene. The germline CDR1 and CDR2 sequences are MNHEY and SVGAGI. The CDR3 reads CASQKQGVANYGYTF. The CDR3 DNA reads as TGTGCCAGTCAGAAACAGGGGGTAGCTAACTATGGCTACACCTTC.